The T cell receptor beta chain under discussion was sequenced for a study of neurological immune-mediated disorders. This clonotype showed up many times. Its cognate antigen is unknown. The time point is: longitudinal time-point 2. Whole-study results and caveats: The multiple sclerosis repertoire cluster had no clinical or MRI feature associated with it. Patients with HTLV-1-associated myelopathy showed the most TCR clonal expansion. Those with multiple sclerosis showed the least, falling below healthy controls.

Synthesis of cDNA was carried out by template-switch 5'RACE. The reaction used 10-nucleotide random UMIs. TCRdb re-analysed the 5' RACE reads in MiXCR, keeping a single row per CDR3 protein. The sample has about 80,000 distinct CDR3 sequences, over 4.5% seen once. This CDR3 spans 14 amino acids. Germline CDR1 and CDR2: SGHRS and YFSETQ. V lost 4 bases and J lost 1, with 11 bases in between. The gene calls are TRBV5-1 and TRBJ1-1, with D possibly being TRBD1 (6 bases). This clonotype originated in a woman in her sixties with multiple sclerosis. The specimen sequenced was PBMCs. Written as DNA, the CDR3 is TGCGCCAGCAGCAAACAGGGAGCGAACACTGAAGCTTTCTTT. It specifies CASSKQGANTEAFF.